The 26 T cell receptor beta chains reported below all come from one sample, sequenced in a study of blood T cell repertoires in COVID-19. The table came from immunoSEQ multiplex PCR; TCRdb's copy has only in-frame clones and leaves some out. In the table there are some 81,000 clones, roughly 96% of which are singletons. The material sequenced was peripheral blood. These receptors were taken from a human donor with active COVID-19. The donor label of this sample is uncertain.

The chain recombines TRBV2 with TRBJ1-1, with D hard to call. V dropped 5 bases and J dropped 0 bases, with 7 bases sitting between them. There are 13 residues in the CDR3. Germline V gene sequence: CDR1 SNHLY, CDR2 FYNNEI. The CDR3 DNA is TGTGCCAGCAGTAGCGATATGAACACTGAAGCTTTCTTT. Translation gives CASSSDMNTEAFF.

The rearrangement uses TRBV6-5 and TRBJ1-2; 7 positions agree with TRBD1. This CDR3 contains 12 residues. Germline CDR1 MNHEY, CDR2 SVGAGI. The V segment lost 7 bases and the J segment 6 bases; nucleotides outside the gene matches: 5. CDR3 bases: TGTGCCAGCACCACGACAGGGAATGGCTACACCTTC. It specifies CASTTTGNGYTF.

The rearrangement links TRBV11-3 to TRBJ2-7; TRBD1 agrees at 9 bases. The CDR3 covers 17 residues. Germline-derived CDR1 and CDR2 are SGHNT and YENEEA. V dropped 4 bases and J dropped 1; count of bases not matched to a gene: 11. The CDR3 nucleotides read TGTGCCAGCAGCTCAAACGGACAGGGGCGACCATCCTACGAGCAGTACTTC. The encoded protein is CASSSNGQGRPSYEQYF.

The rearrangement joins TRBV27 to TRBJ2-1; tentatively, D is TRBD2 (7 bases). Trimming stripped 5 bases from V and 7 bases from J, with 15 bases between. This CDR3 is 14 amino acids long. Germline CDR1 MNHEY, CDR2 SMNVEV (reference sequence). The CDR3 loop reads CASSRIQGGNEQFF. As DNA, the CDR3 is TGTGCCAGCAGTCGAATACAGGGAGGGAATGAGCAGTTCTTC.

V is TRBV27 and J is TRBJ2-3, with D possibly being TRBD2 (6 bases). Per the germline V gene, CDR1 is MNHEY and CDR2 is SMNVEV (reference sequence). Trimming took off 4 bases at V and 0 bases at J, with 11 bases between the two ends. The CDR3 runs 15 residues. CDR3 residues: CASSSLGTSTDTQYF. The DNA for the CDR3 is TGTGCCAGCAGTTCCCTCGGGACTAGCACAGATACGCAGTATTTT.

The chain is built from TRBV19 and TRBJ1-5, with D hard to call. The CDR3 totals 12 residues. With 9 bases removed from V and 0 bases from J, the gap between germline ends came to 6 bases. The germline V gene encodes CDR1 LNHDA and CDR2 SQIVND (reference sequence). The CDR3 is CASRYSNQPQHF. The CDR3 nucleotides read TGTGCCAGCCGGTATAGCAATCAGCCCCAGCATTTT.

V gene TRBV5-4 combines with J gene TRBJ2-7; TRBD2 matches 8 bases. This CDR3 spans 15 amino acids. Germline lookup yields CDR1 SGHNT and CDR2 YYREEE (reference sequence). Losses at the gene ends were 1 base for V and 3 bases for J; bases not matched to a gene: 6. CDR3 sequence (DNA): TGTGCCAGCAGCTTGTCCACTAGCGGTATCTACGAGCAGTACTTC. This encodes CASSLSTSGIYEQYF.

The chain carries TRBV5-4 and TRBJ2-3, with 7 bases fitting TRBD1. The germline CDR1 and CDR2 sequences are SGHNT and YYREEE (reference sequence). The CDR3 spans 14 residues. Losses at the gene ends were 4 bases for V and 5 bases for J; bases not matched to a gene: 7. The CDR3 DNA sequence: TGTGCCAGCAGCCCCGGACAGGTAGGAGATACGCAGTATTTT. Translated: CASSPGQVGDTQYF.

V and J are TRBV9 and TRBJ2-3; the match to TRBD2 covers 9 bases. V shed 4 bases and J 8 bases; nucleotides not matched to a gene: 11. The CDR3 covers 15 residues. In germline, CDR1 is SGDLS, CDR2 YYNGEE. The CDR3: CASSREGTSRVTQYF. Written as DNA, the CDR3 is TGTGCCAGCAGCCGAGAAGGGACTAGCCGAGTTACGCAGTATTTT.

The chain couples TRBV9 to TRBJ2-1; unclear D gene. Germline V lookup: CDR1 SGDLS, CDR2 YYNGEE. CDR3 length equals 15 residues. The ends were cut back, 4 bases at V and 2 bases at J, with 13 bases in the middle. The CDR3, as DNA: TGTGCCAGCAGCCATGACCTAGGCGCCTACAATGAGCAGTTCTTC. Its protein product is CASSHDLGAYNEQFF.

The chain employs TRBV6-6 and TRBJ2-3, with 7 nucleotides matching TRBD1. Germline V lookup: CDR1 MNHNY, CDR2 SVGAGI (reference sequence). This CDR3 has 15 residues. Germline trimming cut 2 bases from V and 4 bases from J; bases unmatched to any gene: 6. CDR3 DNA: TGTGCCAGCAGTTACCAGCTAGGGGGCGCAGATACGCAGTATTTT. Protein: CASSYQLGGADTQYF.

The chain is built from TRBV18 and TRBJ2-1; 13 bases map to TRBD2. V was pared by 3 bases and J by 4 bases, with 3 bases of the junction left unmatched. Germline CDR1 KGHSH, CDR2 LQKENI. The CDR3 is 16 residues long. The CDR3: CASSPPGLAGYNEQFF. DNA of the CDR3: TGTGCCAGCTCACCTCCGGGACTAGCGGGATACAATGAGCAGTTCTTC.

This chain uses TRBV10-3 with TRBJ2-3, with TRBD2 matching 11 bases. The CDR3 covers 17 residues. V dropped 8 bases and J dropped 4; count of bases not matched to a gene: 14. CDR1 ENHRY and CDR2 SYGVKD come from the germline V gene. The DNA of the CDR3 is TGTGCCATCGGGGGTCTAGCGGGGGGAAAGATCGCAGATACGCAGTATTTT. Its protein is CAIGGLAGGKIADTQYF.

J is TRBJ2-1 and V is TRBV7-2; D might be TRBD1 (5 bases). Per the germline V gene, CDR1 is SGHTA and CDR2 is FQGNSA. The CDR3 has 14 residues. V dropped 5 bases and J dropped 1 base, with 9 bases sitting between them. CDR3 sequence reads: CASSPQESYNEQFF. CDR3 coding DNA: TGTGCCAGCAGCCCACAGGAGTCCTACAATGAGCAGTTCTTC. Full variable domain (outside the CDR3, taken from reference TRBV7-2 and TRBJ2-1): GAGVSQSPSNKVTEKGKDVELRCDPISGHTALYWYRQSLGQGLEFLIYFQGNSAPDKSGLPSDRFSAERTGGSVSTLTIQRTQQEDSAVYLCASSPQESYNEQFFGPGTRLTVL.

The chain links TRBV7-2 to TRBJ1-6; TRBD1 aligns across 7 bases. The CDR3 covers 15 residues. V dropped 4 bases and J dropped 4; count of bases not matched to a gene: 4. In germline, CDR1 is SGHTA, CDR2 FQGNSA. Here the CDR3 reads CASSSGTVYNSPLHF. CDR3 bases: TGTGCCAGCAGCTCCGGGACAGTTTATAATTCACCCCTCCACTTT.

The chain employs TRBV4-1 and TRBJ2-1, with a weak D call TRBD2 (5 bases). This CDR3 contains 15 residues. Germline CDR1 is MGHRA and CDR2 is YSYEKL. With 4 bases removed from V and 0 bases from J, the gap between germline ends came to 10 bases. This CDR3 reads CASSPLGDSYNEQFF. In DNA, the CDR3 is TGCGCCAGCAGCCCCCTCGGGGACTCCTACAATGAGCAGTTCTTC.

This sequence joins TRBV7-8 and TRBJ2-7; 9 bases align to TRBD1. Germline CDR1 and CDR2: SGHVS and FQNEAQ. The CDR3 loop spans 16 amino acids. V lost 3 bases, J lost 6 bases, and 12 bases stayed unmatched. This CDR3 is CASSFRHGTGISEQYF. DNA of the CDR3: TGTGCCAGCAGCTTTCGCCACGGGACAGGGATTAGCGAGCAGTACTTC.

CDR3 DNA: TGTGCCAGCAGCTTAGGACAGGGTAATGAGCAGTTCTTC. It codes for CASSLGQGNEQFF. The chain uses TRBV7-7 and TRBJ2-1; 7 bases map to TRBD1. The CDR3 is 13 amino acids. V shed 1 base, J shed 7 bases, and the junction held 1 base outside the gene matches. Looked up from germline, CDR1 is SSHAT and CDR2 is FNYEAQ (reference sequence). The full variable domain, in which reference TRBV7-7 and TRBJ2-1 provide the parts outside the CDR3, is GAGVSQSPRYKVTKRGQDVTLRCDPISSHATLYWYQQALGQGPEFLTYFNYEAQPDKSGLPSDRFSAERPEGSISTLTIQRTEQRDSAMYRCASSLGQGNEQFFGPGTRLTVL.

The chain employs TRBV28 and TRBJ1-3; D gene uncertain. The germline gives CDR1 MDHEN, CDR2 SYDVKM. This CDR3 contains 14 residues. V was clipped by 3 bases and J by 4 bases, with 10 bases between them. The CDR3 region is CASSLDGKGNTIYF. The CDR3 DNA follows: TGTGCCAGCAGTTTGGACGGGAAAGGAAACACCATATATTTT.

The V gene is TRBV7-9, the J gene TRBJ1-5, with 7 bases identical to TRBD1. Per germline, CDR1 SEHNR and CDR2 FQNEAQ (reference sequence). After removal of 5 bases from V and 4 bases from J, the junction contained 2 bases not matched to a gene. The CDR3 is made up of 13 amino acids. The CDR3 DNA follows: TGTGCCAGCAGCAAACAGGGGAATCAGCCCCAGCATTTT. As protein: CASSKQGNQPQHF.

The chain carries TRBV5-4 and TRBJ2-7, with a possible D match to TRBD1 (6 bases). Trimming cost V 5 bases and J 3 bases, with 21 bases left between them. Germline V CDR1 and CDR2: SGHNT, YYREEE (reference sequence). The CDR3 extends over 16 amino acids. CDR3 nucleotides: TGTGCCAGCAGTCCTACCAGGGGTTTGGGGCTCTACGAGCAGTACTTC. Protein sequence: CASSPTRGLGLYEQYF.

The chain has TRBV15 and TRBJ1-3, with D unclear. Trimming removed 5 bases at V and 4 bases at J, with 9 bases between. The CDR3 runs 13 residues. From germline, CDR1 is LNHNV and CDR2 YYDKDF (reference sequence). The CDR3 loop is CATSLLAGNTIYF. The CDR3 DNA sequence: TGTGCCACCAGCCTTCTGGCCGGAAACACCATATATTTT.

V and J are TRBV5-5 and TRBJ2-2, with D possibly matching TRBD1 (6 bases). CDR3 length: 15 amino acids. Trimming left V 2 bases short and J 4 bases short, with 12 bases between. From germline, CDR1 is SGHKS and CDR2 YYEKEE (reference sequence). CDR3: CASSFNDRSTGELFF. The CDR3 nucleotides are TGTGCCAGCAGCTTCAACGACAGGTCCACCGGGGAGCTGTTTTTT.

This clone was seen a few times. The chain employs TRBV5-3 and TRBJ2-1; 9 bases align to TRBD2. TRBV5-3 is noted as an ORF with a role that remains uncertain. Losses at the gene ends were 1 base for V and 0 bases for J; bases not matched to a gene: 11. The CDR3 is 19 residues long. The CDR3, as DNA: TGTGCCAGAAGCTTGTGCGGCGGGAGGGCATGGGGCTCCTACAATGAGCAGTTCTTC. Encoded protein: CARSLCGGRAWGSYNEQFF.

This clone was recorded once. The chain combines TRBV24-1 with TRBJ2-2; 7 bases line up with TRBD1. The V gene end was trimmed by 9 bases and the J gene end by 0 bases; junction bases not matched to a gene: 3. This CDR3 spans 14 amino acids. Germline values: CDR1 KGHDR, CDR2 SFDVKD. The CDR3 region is CATGDRANTGELFF. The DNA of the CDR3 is TGTGCCACCGGGGACAGAGCGAACACCGGGGAGCTGTTTTTT.

CDR3 region: CASSPDSYGYTF. In DNA form, the CDR3 reads TGTGCCAGCAGTCCCGACAGCTATGGCTACACCTTC. The rearrangement uses TRBV6-5 and TRBJ1-2; maybe TRBD1 (5 bases). The germline CDR1 and CDR2 sequences are MNHEY and SVGAGI. The CDR3 has 12 amino acids. V dropped 5 bases and J dropped 4 bases, with 8 bases sitting between them.